The 32 T cell receptor beta chains below were found in one sample sequenced in a study of OX40 agonist ivuxolimab in advanced cancers. Measured with immunoSEQ multiplex PCR; TCRdb has only the in-frame clones, and not every one. The repertoire has 90,000 to 100,000 clones, more than 85% of them found once; the top ten carry over 0.65%. The sequencing used CD4+ or CD8+ T cells sorted from blood, collected in a trial of the OX40 agonist ivuxolimab. The receptor set was obtained from an adult with an advanced solid tumor such as melanoma, head and neck, liver or kidney cancer.

V gene TRBV5-5 combines with J gene TRBJ2-3, with no clear D. Trimming cost V 0 bases and J 0 bases, with 8 bases left between them. The CDR3 runs 15 residues. CDR1 is SGHKS and CDR2 is YYEKEE in the germline V gene (reference sequence). CDR3 sequence reads: CASSLAPISTDTQYF. CDR3 DNA sequence: TGTGCCAGCAGCTTGGCACCAATTAGCACAGATACGCAGTATTTT. The full variable domain, completed using reference TRBV5-5 and TRBJ2-3, is DAGVTQSPTHLIKTRGQQVTLRCSPISGHKSVSWYQQVLGQGPQFIFQYYEKEERGRGNFPDRFSARQFPNYSSELNVNALLLGDSALYLCASSLAPISTDTQYFGPGTRLTVL.

The chain joins TRBV27 to TRBJ2-1; 8 positions agree with TRBD1. V shed 6 bases and J 9 bases; nucleotides not matched to a gene: 7. The CDR3 spans 13 residues. Germline values: CDR1 MNHEY, CDR2 SMNVEV (reference sequence). Written as DNA, the CDR3 is TGTGCCAGCAGCGGACAGGGCGGTGGTGAGCAGTTCTTC. Amino acids: CASSGQGGGEQFF.

The chain carries TRBV18 and TRBJ2-1; the D call may be TRBD1 or TRBD2 (5 bases each). Germline lookup yields CDR1 KGHSH and CDR2 LQKENI. V dropped 2 bases and J dropped 10 bases, with 12 bases sitting between them. The length of the CDR3 is 13 residues. The CDR3 nucleotides are TGTGCCAGCTCACCAGGGGGTTCACAGGAGCAGTTCTTC. Its protein product is CASSPGGSQEQFF.

This chain joins TRBV6-5 and TRBJ1-1, with TRBD1 matching 8 bases. This CDR3 has 15 residues. Germline V gene data show CDR1 as MNHEY and CDR2 as SVGAGI. V shed 0 bases, J shed 3 bases, and the junction held 3 bases outside the gene matches. The DNA for the CDR3 is TGTGCCAGCAGTTACTCGAAACAGGGGGACACTGAAGCTTTCTTT. Amino acids: CASSYSKQGDTEAFF.

The chain recombines TRBV5-4 with TRBJ2-3; 14 nucleotides line up with TRBD2. Trimming at V came to 4 bases and at J to 5 bases, leaving 9 bases not matched to a gene. The germline CDR1 and CDR2 sequences are SGHNT and YYREEE (reference sequence). This CDR3 region has 17 residues. The CDR3 coding sequence is TGTGCCAGCAGCCCAAGACTAGCGGGAGGGCCGAGAGATACGCAGTATTTT. Its translation is CASSPRLAGGPRDTQYF.

The CDR3: CASSATETVNTEAFF. CDR3 DNA sequence: TGTGCCAGCAGCGCAACAGAGACAGTGAACACTGAAGCTTTCTTT. The rearrangement uses TRBV13 and TRBJ1-1; the D gene is possibly TRBD1 (5 bases). In germline, CDR1 is PRHDT, CDR2 FYEKMQ (reference sequence). CDR3 length: 15 amino acids. Trimming shortened V by 5 bases and J by 0 bases, and 13 bases separated the two germline ends.

This chain joins TRBV28 and TRBJ1-3; maybe TRBD1 (6 bases). The germline gives CDR1 MDHEN, CDR2 SYDVKM. Trimming stripped 7 bases from V and 0 bases from J, with 13 bases between. The CDR3 runs 15 residues. The CDR3 here is CASTRDTNSGNTIYF. The CDR3 DNA sequence: TGTGCCAGCACTCGGGACACTAACTCTGGAAACACCATATATTTT.

The chain links TRBV11-3 to TRBJ2-2, with a weak D call TRBD1 (6 bases). Germline CDR1 reads SGHNT; CDR2 reads YENEEA. The CDR3 consists of 12 residues. Between the trimmed V and J ends, which lost 10 bases and 7 bases, there was a span of 13 bases. CDR3 in amino acids: CATSGAVGELFF. CDR3 DNA sequence: TGTGCCACCTCAGGGGCTGTCGGGGAGCTGTTTTTT.

The chain couples TRBV5-1 to TRBJ1-3, with unresolved D. V dropped 5 bases and J dropped 0 bases, with 12 bases sitting between them. Germline-derived CDR1 and CDR2 are SGHRS and YFSETQ. The CDR3 has 15 residues. In DNA, the CDR3 is TGCGCCAGCAGTACCGACGGTAACTCTGGAAACACCATATATTTT. It encodes CASSTDGNSGNTIYF.

The chain joins TRBV11-2 to TRBJ2-1; no firm D call. This CDR3 has 11 residues. The V end lost 3 bases, the J end lost 9 bases, and 6 bases lay between the germline ends. CDR1 is SGHAT, CDR2 FQNNGV, per germline. The CDR3 region is CASSFLGEQFF. DNA for the CDR3: TGTGCCAGCAGCTTCTTAGGTGAGCAGTTCTTC.

The chain uses TRBV7-6 and TRBJ1-3; tentatively, D is TRBD1 (5 bases). This CDR3 is 18 amino acids long. The V and J ends lost 0 bases and 0 bases respectively, with 15 bases between them. Germline lookup yields CDR1 SGHVS and CDR2 FNYEAQ. The CDR3 DNA reads as TGTGCCAGCAGCTTAGCGGAGAACAGGCAGAGCTCTGGAAACACCATATATTTT. Its translation: CASSLAENRQSSGNTIYF.

This clone was found a few times. This chain connects TRBV30 to TRBJ1-1; D gene ambiguous. The CDR3 runs 10 residues. Trimming took off 6 bases at V and 6 bases at J, with 8 bases between the two ends. Germline assignment: CDR1 GTSNPN and CDR2 SVGIG (reference sequence). The CDR3 sequence is CACSTSEAFF. The CDR3 DNA sequence: TGTGCCTGTTCTACATCTGAAGCTTTCTTT.

This rearrangement joins TRBV14 to TRBJ2-5; TRBD2 is a possible D gene (7 bases). V was pared by 4 bases and J by 1 base, with 16 bases between. The CDR3 consists of 16 residues. CDR1 SGHDN and CDR2 FVKESK come from the germline V gene. CDR3: CASSPLQGGFQETQYF. CDR3 DNA: TGTGCCAGCAGCCCTCTACAGGGAGGGTTCCAAGAGACCCAGTACTTC.

The genes are TRBV7-6 and TRBJ1-1, with D hard to call. Trimming cost V 5 bases and J 1 base, with 8 bases left between them. This CDR3 has 13 amino acids. Germline CDR1 is SGHVS and CDR2 is FNYEAQ. DNA for the CDR3: TGTGCCAGCAGCCGAGCAGAGAACACTGAAGCTTTCTTT. Translated: CASSRAENTEAFF.

CDR3 region: CASSLANRGDGYTF. The CDR3 nucleotides are TGCGCCAGCAGCTTGGCCAACAGGGGTGATGGCTACACCTTC. This chain links TRBV5-1 with TRBJ1-2; 7 bases fit TRBD1. The CDR3 has 14 amino acids. Germline V gene lookup returns CDR1 SGHRS and CDR2 YFSETQ. V was clipped by 0 bases and J by 6 bases; unmatched bases: 5.

The rearrangement joins TRBV28 to TRBJ2-7; the match to TRBD2 covers 8 bases. The ends lost 5 bases at V and 2 bases at J; junction bases unmatched: 11. The germline V gene has CDR1 MDHEN and CDR2 SYDVKM. The CDR3 has 16 amino acids. The CDR3 sequence is CASSAPGGILPYEQYF. Written as DNA, the CDR3 is TGTGCCAGCAGTGCCCCGGGGGGGATCCTACCCTACGAGCAGTACTTC.

This clone has just one count. This chain links TRBV27 with TRBJ1-4, with D perhaps TRBD1 (6 bases). This CDR3 spans 15 amino acids. The germline CDR1 and CDR2 sequences are MNHEY and SMNVEV (reference sequence). V was clipped by 3 bases and J by 5 bases, with 13 bases between them. The CDR3 DNA is TGTGCCAGCAGTTTCTCGGGACAACCGAATGAAAAACTGTTTTTT. It is translated as CASSFSGQPNEKLFF.

V usage is TRBV7-2 and J usage is TRBJ2-2, with TRBD2 matching 11 bases. The germline CDR1 and CDR2 sequences are SGHTA and FQGNSA. V lost 1 base and J lost 8; bases outside the gene matches: 3. The CDR3 spans 15 residues. The CDR3 nucleotides read TGTGCCAGCAGCTTAGGGCTAGCGGGAGGAGGGGAGCTGTTTTTT. Translating it yields CASSLGLAGGGELFF.

The rearrangement joins TRBV30 to TRBJ2-7; weak D call: TRBD1 (6 bases). The germline CDR1 and CDR2 sequences are GTSNPN and SVGIG (reference sequence). The CDR3 covers 11 residues. The germline V and J ends were trimmed by 4 bases and 6 bases, with 10 bases remaining between them. CDR3 in amino acids: CAWKMTGEQYF. In nucleotides, the CDR3 is TGTGCCTGGAAGATGACAGGCGAGCAGTACTTC. The whole variable domain, filled in from reference TRBV30 and TRBJ2-7, reads SQTIHQWPATLVQPVGSPLSLECTVEGTSNPNLYWYRQAAGRGLQLLFYSVGIGQISSEVPQNLSASRPQDRQFILSSKKLLLSDSGFYLCAWKMTGEQYFGPGTRLTVT.

This clone appeared a single time. The J gene is TRBJ2-7, the V gene TRBV28, with D unresolved. Trimming removed 6 bases at V and 0 bases at J, with 15 bases between. The CDR3 runs to 15 residues. Germline V gene lookup returns CDR1 MDHEN and CDR2 SYDVKM. The CDR3 is CASSSGTAISYEQYF. The CDR3 DNA sequence: TGTGCCAGCAGCTCCGGAACAGCGATCTCCTACGAGCAGTACTTC.

V is TRBV30 and J is TRBJ2-2; D unclear. The CDR3 sequence is 14 residues long. Germline V lookup: CDR1 GTSNPN, CDR2 SVGIG (reference sequence). Trimming stripped 5 bases from V and 6 bases from J, with 16 bases between. The CDR3 DNA follows: TGTGCCTGGGGACCGGCAAATGGAGCCGGGGAGCTGTTTTTT. Amino acid sequence: CAWGPANGAGELFF.

The chain combines TRBV27 with TRBJ1-1, with D tentatively TRBD1 (5 bases). The V end was cut by 0 bases, the J end by 7 bases, with 9 bases between. The germline gives CDR1 MNHEY, CDR2 SMNVEV (reference sequence). The CDR3 has 13 amino acids. This chain's CDR3 is CASSLSAGGEAFF. The CDR3 DNA reads TGTGCCAGCAGTTTATCGGCGGGGGGTGAAGCTTTCTTT.

This chain joins TRBV6-7 and TRBJ2-1; TRBD2 matches at 8 bases. TRBV6-7 is reported as an ORF; its role is uncertain. Trimming took 5 bases from V and 8 from J; bases not matched to a gene: 14. There are 16 residues in the CDR3. The CDR3, as DNA: TGTGCCAGCAGTGCCCATAGGGGCGGGAGGAAGGATGAGCAGTTCTTC. Translation: CASSAHRGGRKDEQFF.

The rearrangement uses TRBV23-1 and TRBJ2-1; D is possibly TRBD1 (6 bases). TRBV23-1 has ORF status, its function being uncertain. V was clipped by 3 bases and J by 5 bases, with 14 bases between them. This CDR3 has 15 residues. In DNA, the CDR3 is TGCGCCAGCAGTCAGCTCCGGGACACCAACAATGAGCAGTTCTTC. Its protein product is CASSQLRDTNNEQFF.

This chain joins TRBV5-1 and TRBJ2-2, with D possibly being TRBD1 (5 bases). Trimming removed 5 bases from V and 5 bases from J, with 10 bases in between. CDR3 length equals 13 residues. Per germline, CDR1 SGHRS and CDR2 YFSETQ. The CDR3 DNA is TGCGCCAGCAGGGCAGGGATAACCGGGGAGCTGTTTTTT. It yields the protein CASRAGITGELFF. Full variable domain (rest looked up from reference TRBV5-1 and TRBJ2-2): KAGVTQTPRYLIKTRGQQVTLSCSPISGHRSVSWYQQTPGQGLQFLFEYFSETQRNKGNFPGRFSGRQFSNSRSEMNVSTLELGDSALYLCASRAGITGELFFGEGSRLTVL.

The chain combines TRBV7-9 with TRBJ1-6, with 10 nucleotides matching TRBD1. From germline, CDR1 is SEHNR and CDR2 FQNEAQ (reference sequence). This CDR3 region has 14 residues. J was trimmed by 9 bases and V by 3 bases; bases with no gene match: 2. CDR3 nucleotides: TGTGCCAGCAGCTTTAGGACAGGGGGTTCACCCCTCCACTTT. Encoded protein: CASSFRTGGSPLHF.

This clone was recorded once. The V call is TRBV27, the J call TRBJ2-5; tentatively, D is TRBD1 or TRBD2 (5 bases each). This CDR3 has 13 amino acids. Per the germline V gene, CDR1 is MNHEY and CDR2 is SMNVEV (reference sequence). Trimming removed 2 bases at V and 5 bases at J, with 9 bases between. The CDR3 nucleotides read TGTGCCAGCAGTTTAACGGGGCTGGAGACCCAGTACTTC. Translation: CASSLTGLETQYF.

This clone was counted once. The chain recombines TRBV6-5 with TRBJ1-1, with D unresolved. CDR1 is MNHEY, CDR2 SVGAGI, per germline. The CDR3 is made up of 14 amino acids. Trimming left V 5 bases short and J 1 base short, with 11 bases between. CDR3 bases: TGTGCCAGCAGTCCTCACATGGGGAACACTGAAGCTTTCTTT. It is translated as CASSPHMGNTEAFF.

The chain has TRBV7-3 and TRBJ2-3, with 8 bases lining up with TRBD2. Germline V gene data show CDR1 as SGHTA and CDR2 as FQGTGA. The CDR3 loop spans 15 amino acids. The V segment lost 5 bases and the J segment 2 bases; nucleotides outside the gene matches: 6. CDR3 in DNA: TGTGCCAGCAGCCCCTCCGGGGGGGCCACAGATACGCAGTATTTT. Protein: CASSPSGGATDTQYF.

This chain uses TRBV9 with TRBJ2-2; maybe TRBD1 (6 bases). This CDR3 is 16 amino acids long. The V end was cut by 2 bases, the J end by 4 bases, with 15 bases between. Germline CDR1 reads SGDLS; CDR2 reads YYNGEE. In DNA form, the CDR3 reads TGTGCCAGCAGCGTCAGTCCCGGGACAACCACCGGGGAGCTGTTTTTT. Residues: CASSVSPGTTTGELFF.

The rearrangement joins TRBV4-1 to TRBJ1-3; D unclear. The CDR3 consists of 15 residues. CDR1 MGHRA and CDR2 YSYEKL come from the germline V gene. V lost 3 bases and J 0 bases, leaving 9 bases between the germline ends. The CDR3 loop is CASSQGGFSGNTIYF. CDR3 in DNA: TGCGCCAGCAGCCAGGGTGGGTTCTCTGGAAACACCATATATTTT.

This clone was seen only a few times. The gene calls are TRBV5-1 and TRBJ2-1; possibly TRBD2 for D (6 bases). In germline, CDR1 is SGHRS, CDR2 YFSETQ. CDR3 length: 15 amino acids. With 1 base removed from V and 10 bases from J, the gap between germline ends came to 18 bases. The CDR3 DNA is TGCGCCAGCAGCTTGCGGGTAGAGGCGGGAAAGGAGCAGTTCTTC. Its protein product is CASSLRVEAGKEQFF.